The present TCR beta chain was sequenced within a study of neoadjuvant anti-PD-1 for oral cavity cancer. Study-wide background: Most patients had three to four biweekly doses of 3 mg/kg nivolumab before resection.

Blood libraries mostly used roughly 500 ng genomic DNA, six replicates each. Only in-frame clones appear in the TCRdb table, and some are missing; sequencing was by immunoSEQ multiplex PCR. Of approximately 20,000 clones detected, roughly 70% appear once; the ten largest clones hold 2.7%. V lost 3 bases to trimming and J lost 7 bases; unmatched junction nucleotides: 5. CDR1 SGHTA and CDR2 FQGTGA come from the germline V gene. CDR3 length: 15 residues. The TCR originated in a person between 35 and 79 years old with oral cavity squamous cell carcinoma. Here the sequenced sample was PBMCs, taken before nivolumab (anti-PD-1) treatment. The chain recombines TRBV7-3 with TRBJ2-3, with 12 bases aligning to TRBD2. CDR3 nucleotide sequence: TGTGCCAGCAGCTTGACTAGCGGGAGTGAATATACGCAGTATTTT. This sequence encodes CASSLTSGSEYTQYF.